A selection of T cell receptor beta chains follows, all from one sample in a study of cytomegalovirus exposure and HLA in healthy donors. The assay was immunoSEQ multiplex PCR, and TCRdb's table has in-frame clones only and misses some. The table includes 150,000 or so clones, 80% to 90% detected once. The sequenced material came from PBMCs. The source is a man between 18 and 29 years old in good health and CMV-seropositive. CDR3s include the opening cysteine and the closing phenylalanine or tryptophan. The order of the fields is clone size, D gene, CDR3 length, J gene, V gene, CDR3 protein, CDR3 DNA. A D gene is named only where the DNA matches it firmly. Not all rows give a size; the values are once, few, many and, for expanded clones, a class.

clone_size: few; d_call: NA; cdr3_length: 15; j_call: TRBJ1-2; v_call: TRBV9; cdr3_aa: CASSVGGQSNYGYTF; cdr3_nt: TGTGCCAGCAGCGTAGGTGGACAGAGTAACTATGGCTACACCTTC
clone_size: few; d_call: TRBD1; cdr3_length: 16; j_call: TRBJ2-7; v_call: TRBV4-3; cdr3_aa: CASSQEFLQGSYEQYF; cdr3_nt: TGCGCCAGCAGCCAAGAATTTCTACAGGGGAGCTACGAGCAGTACTTC
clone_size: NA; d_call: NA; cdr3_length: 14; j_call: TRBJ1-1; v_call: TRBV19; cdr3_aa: CASSILSLYTEAFF; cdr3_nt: TGTGCCAGTAGTATTTTGAGTTTGTACACTGAAGCTTTCTTT
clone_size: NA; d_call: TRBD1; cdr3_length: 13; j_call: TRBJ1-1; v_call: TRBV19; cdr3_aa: CASSILQGGEAFF; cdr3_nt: TGTGCCAGTAGTATATTACAGGGGGGGGAAGCTTTCTTT
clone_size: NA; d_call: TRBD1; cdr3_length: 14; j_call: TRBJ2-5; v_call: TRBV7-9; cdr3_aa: CASSFSTGEETQYF; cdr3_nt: TGTGCCAGCAGCTTTTCGACAGGGGAAGAGACCCAGTACTTC
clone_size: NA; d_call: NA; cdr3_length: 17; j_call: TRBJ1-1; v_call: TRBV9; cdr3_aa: CASSVDSRSPGNTEAFF; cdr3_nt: TGTGCCAGCAGCGTAGACAGCCGATCTCCAGGAAATACTGAAGCTTTCTTT
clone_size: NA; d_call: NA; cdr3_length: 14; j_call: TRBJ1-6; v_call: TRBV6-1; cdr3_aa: CATRDIGGNSPLHF; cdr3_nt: TGTGCTACCCGGGATATAGGGGGTAATTCACCCCTCCACTTT
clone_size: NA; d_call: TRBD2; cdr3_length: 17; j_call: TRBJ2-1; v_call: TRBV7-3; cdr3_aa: CASSPLIAGGAVSEQFF; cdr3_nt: TGTGCCAGCAGCCCCCTGATAGCGGGGGGGGCCGTGAGTGAGCAGTTCTTC
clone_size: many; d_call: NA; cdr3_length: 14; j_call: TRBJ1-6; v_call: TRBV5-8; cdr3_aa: CASSLGGQNSPLHF; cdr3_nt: TGTGCCAGCAGCTTGGGTGGCCAGAATTCACCCCTCCACTTT
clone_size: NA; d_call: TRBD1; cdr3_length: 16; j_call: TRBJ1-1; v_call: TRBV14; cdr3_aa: CASSPGQGTMNTEAFF; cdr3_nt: TGTGCCAGCAGCCCGGGACAGGGTACCATGAACACTGAAGCTTTCTTT
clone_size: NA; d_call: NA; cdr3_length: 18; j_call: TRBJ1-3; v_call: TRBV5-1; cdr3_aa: CASSLGPPVGLSGNTIYF; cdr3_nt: TGCGCCAGCAGCCTCGGACCTCCGGTGGGGCTCTCTGGAAACACCATATATTTT
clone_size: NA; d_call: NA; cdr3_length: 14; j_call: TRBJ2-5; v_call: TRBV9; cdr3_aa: CASSGGVGLETQYF; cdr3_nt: TGTGCCAGCAGCGGGGGGGTGGGGTTGGAGACCCAGTACTTC
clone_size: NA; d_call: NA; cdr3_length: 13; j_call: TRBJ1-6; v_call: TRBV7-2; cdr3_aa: CASSLRTVPPLHF; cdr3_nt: TGTGCCAGCAGCTTAAGGACAGTCCCACCCCTCCACTTT
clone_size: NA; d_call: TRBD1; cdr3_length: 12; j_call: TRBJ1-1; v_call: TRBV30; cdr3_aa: CAWSTGGTEAFF; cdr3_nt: TGTGCCTGGAGCACAGGGGGCACTGAAGCTTTCTTT
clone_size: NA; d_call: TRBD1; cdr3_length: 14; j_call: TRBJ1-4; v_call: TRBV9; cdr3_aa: CASSKGALGEKLFF; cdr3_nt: TGTGCCAGCAGTAAGGGGGCCTTGGGTGAAAAACTGTTTTTT
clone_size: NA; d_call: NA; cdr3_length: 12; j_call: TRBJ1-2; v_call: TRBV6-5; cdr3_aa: CASKRSGYGYTF; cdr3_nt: TGTGCCAGCAAGCGTTCGGGTTATGGCTACACCTTC
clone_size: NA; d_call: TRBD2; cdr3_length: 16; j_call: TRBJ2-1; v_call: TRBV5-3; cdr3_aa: CARSHAGTSLWNEQFF; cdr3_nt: TGTGCCAGAAGCCATGCCGGGACTAGCCTGTGGAATGAGCAGTTCTTC
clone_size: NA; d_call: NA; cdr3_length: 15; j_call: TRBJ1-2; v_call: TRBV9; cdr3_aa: CASSVVDLTNYGYTF; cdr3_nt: TGTGCCAGCAGCGTAGTAGACTTAACTAACTATGGCTACACCTTC
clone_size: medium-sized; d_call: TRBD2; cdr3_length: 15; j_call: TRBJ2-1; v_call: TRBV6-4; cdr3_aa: CASSEGSGGANEQFF; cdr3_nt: TGTGCCAGCAGTGAGGGTAGCGGGGGGGCCAATGAGCAGTTCTTC
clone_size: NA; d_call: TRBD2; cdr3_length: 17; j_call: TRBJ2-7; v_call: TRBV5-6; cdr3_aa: CASSLGLAGYTTYEQYF; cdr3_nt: TGTGCCAGCAGCTTGGGCCTAGCGGGTTATACCACCTACGAGCAGTACTTC
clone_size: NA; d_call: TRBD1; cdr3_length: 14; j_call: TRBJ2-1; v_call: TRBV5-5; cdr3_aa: CASSLKTGGNEQFF; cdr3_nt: TGTGCCAGCAGCCTAAAGACAGGGGGCAATGAGCAGTTCTTC
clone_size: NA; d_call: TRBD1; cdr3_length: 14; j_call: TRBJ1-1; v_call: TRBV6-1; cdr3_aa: CASNKQGINTEAFF; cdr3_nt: TGTGCCAGCAACAAACAGGGGATAAACACTGAAGCTTTCTTT
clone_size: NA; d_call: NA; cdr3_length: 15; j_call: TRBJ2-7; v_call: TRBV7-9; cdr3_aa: CASSTGAGSSYEQYF; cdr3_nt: TGTGCCAGCAGCACGGGAGCCGGGAGCTCCTACGAGCAGTACTTC
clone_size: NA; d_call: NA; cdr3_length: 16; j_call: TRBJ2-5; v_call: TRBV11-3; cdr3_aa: CASSFWLRRIQETQYF; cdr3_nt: TGTGCCAGCAGCTTTTGGTTAAGGAGAATACAAGAGACCCAGTACTTC
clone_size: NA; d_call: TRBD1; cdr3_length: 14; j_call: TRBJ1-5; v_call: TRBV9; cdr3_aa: CASRTGVFGQPQHF; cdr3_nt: TGTGCCAGCAGGACAGGGGTTTTTGGTCAGCCCCAGCATTTT
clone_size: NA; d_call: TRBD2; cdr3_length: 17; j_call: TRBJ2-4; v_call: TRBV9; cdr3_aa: CASSVAASGGGVDIQYF; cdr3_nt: TGTGCCAGCAGCGTAGCGGCTAGCGGGGGTGGTGTGGACATTCAGTACTTC
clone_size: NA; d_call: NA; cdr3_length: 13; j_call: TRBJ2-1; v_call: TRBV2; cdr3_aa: CASSARGVNEQFF; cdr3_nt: TGTGCCAGCAGTGCCAGGGGGGTCAATGAGCAGTTCTTC
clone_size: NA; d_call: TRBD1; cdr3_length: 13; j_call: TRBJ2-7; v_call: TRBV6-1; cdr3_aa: CASSGGTGYEQYF; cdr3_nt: TGTGCCAGCAGTGGGGGGACAGGGTACGAGCAGTACTTC
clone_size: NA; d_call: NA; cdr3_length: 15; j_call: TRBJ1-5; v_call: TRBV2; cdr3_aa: CASSDSQASNQPQHF; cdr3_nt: TGTGCCAGCAGTGACTCTCAGGCTAGCAATCAGCCCCAGCATTTT
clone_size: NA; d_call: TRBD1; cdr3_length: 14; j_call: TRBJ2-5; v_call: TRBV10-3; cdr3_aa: CAISEGTGRETQYF; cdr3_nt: TGTGCCATCAGTGAGGGGACAGGGAGGGAGACCCAGTACTTC
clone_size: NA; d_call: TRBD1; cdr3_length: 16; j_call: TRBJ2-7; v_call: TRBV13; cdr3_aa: CASSSTPGQAPYEQYF; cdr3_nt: TGTGCCAGCAGCTCGACTCCGGGACAGGCACCCTACGAGCAGTACTTC
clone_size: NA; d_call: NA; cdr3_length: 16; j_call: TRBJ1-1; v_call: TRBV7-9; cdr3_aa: CASSLWREGRWTEAFF; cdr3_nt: TGTGCCAGCAGCTTATGGCGGGAGGGGCGGTGGACTGAAGCTTTCTTT
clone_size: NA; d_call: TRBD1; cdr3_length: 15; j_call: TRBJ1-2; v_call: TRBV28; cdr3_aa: CASNHRDRRAYGYTF; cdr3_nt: TGTGCCAGCAACCACCGGGACAGGCGGGCCTATGGCTACACCTTC
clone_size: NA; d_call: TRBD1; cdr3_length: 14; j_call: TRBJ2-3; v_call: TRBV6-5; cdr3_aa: CATRRGQGTDTQYF; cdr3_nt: TGTGCCACGCGTCGCGGACAGGGGACAGATACGCAGTATTTT
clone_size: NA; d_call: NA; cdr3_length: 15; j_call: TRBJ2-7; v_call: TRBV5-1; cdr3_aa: CASSLVGRSSYEQYF; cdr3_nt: TGCGCCAGCAGCTTGGTGGGCCGAAGCTCCTACGAGCAGTACTTC
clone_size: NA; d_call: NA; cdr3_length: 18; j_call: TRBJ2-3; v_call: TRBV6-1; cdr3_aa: CASSESLRGFGGTDTQYF; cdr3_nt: TGTGCCAGCAGTGAATCGTTGAGGGGGTTCGGTGGGACAGATACGCAGTATTTT
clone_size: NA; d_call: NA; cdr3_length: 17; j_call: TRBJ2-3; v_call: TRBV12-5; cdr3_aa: CASGFSTRDSGTDTQYF; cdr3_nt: TGTGCTAGTGGTTTTTCAACCAGGGATTCGGGCACAGATACGCAGTATTTT
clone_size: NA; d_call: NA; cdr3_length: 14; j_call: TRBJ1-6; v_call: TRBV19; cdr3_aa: CASRSGERNSPLHF; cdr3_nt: TGTGCCAGTCGCTCAGGGGAACGAAATTCACCCCTCCACTTT
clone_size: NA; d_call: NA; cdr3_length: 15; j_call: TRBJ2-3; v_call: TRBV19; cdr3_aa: CASSIGTRALGTQYF; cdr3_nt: TGTGCCAGTAGTATTGGTACTAGGGCTCTGGGTACGCAGTATTTT
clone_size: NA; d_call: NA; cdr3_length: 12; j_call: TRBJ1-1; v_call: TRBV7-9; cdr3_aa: CASSPNHRAAFF; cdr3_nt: TGTGCCAGCAGCCCGAACCACAGGGCAGCTTTCTTT
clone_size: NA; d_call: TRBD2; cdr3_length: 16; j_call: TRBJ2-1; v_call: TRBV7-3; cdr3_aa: CASSGSGGAVYNEQFF; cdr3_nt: TGTGCCAGCAGCGGTAGCGGGGGGGCCGTCTACAATGAGCAGTTCTTC
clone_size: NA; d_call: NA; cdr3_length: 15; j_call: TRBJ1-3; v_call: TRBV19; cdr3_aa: CASSHAGGGGNTIYF; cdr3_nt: TGTGCCTCCTCCCACGCGGGGGGCGGTGGAAACACCATATATTTT